This is a list of T cell receptor beta chains from one sample in a study of CD8+CD57+ T cells in acquired aplastic anemia. One entry per CDR3 protein, called by TCRdb with MiXCR from the reads. The sample includes fewer than 250,000 distinct CDR3 sequences, approximately 50% seen only once; the top ten take around a sixth. The source material was sorted CD4+, CD8+, or CD8+CD57+ T cells (not recorded which) from PBMCs. These receptors were obtained from a human donor in good health, serving as a control. The CDR3 runs from the conserved cysteine through the conserved F or W. The D gene is left open where the match is weak. Expanded clones get a size class; other rows say once, few or many, or leave the size out.

J	D	V	size	CDR3	DNA
TRBJ1-2	TRBD1	TRBV5-1	-	CASSFGQGAHGYTF	TGCGCCAGCAGCTTCGGACAGGGGGCACATGGCTACACCTTC
TRBJ1-4	TRBD1	TRBV5-1	many	CASSLQGAGTFNEKLFF	TGCGCCAGCAGCTTGCAGGGGGCAGGCACCTTTAATGAAAAACTGTTTTTT
TRBJ2-7	TRBD1	TRBV7-9	-	CASSPPGQGIEQYF	TGTGCCAGCAGCCCACCGGGACAGGGAATCGAGCAGTACTTC
TRBJ1-6	TRBD1	TRBV19	-	CASSTGQGRNNSPLHF	TGTGCCAGTAGTACAGGACAGGGGAGGAATAATTCACCCCTCCACTTT
TRBJ1-1	TRBD1	TRBV9	-	CASRGGTGLNTEAFF	TGTGCCAGCAGGGGAGGGACAGGGCTGAACACTGAAGCTTTCTTT
TRBJ2-7	TRBD1	TRBV9	-	CASSVTGGNEQYF	TGTGCCAGCAGCGTAACAGGGGGCAACGAGCAGTACTTC
TRBJ2-3	-	TRBV12-3/TRBV12-4	many	CASSLGGAGPTDTQYF	TGTGCCAGCAGTTTAGGTGGGGCAGGGCCCACAGATACGCAGTATTTT
TRBJ1-6	TRBD1	TRBV7-9	-	CASSSPLYRGLFSPLHF	TGTGCCAGCAGCTCACCCTTATACAGGGGGCTCTTTTCACCCCTCCACTTT
TRBJ1-1	-	TRBV5-1	few	CASADLTEAFF	TGCGCCAGCGCTGACTTGACTGAAGCTTTCTTT
TRBJ2-5	-	TRBV29-1	-	CSVRGQQETQYF	TGCAGCGTTCGAGGGCAGCAAGAGACCCAGTACTTC
TRBJ2-7	-	TRBV20-1	many	CSAQQGGPYEQYF	TGCAGTGCACAACAGGGAGGGCCTTACGAGCAGTACTTC
TRBJ2-7	TRBD1	TRBV7-9	-	CASSLGQGRTYEQYF	TGTGCCAGCAGCTTAGGACAGGGACGGACCTACGAGCAGTACTTC
TRBJ2-2	-	TRBV6-2/TRBV6-3	many	CASSQNTGELFF	TGTGCCAGCAGCCAGAACACCGGGGAGCTGTTTTTT
TRBJ2-1	-	TRBV7-9	-	CASSLEYLGGPYYNEQFF	TGTGCCAGCAGCTTAGAGTATCTGGGGGGGCCTTACTACAATGAGCAGTTCTTC
TRBJ1-6	-	TRBV10-3	-	CAISETVSDSPLHF	TGTGCCATCAGTGAAACAGTATCTGATTCACCCCTCCACTTT
TRBJ1-5	-	TRBV9	-	CASSVGQASNQPQHF	TGTGCCAGCAGCGTAGGGCAGGCTAGCAATCAGCCCCAGCATTTT
TRBJ1-1	TRBD1	TRBV6-5	many	CAAGQGIIPTTEAFF	TGTGCCGCGGGACAGGGGATAATTCCTACCACTGAAGCTTTCTTT
TRBJ1-2	-	TRBV24-1	-	CATSDSAVYFCASTIMGGKGYTF	-
TRBJ2-6	-	TRBV11-2	many	CASSLLGSGANVLTF	TGTGCCAGCAGCTTACTGGGATCTGGGGCCAACGTCCTGACTTTC
TRBJ2-7	-	TRBV19	many	CASRETGSGAYEQYF	TGTGCCAGTAGGGAGACAGGTTCTGGTGCCTACGAGCAGTACTTC
TRBJ2-3	TRBD1	TRBV5-4	once	CASSLAWTGVGTDTQYF	TGTGCCAGCAGCTTGGCTTGGACAGGGGTGGGCACAGATACGCAGTATTTT
TRBJ1-2	-	TRBV28	many	CASSLGGYGYTF	TGTGCCAGCAGTTTAGGCGGCTATGGCTACACCTTC
TRBJ1-5	TRBD1	TRBV10-3	-	CAISRTGDSNQPQHF	TGTGCCATCAGCCGGACAGGGGATAGCAATCAGCCCCAGCATTTT
TRBJ2-7	TRBD2	TRBV11-2	many	CASSFGPGLAGGRVYEQYF	TGTGCCAGCAGCTTCGGACCGGGACTAGCGGGGGGGAGAGTCTACGAGCAGTACTTC
TRBJ1-6	TRBD1	TRBV9	-	CASQWDRGSSPLHF	TGTGCCAGCCAATGGGACAGGGGAAGTTCACCCCTCCACTTT
TRBJ1-2	-	TRBV3-1	many	CASSQDSASYGYTF	TGTGCCAGCAGCCAAGATTCGGCGAGCTATGGCTACACCTTC
TRBJ1-2	TRBD1	TRBV10-3	-	CAISEPADRGGYTF	TGTGCCATCAGTGAGCCCGCGGACAGGGGTGGCTACACCTTC
TRBJ1-4	-	TRBV20-1	many	CSARGPEKLFF	TGCAGTGCTAGAGGGCCCGAAAAACTGTTTTTT
TRBJ1-5	-	TRBV7-2	-	CASSLHHNRPQHF	TGTGCCAGCAGCTTACACCACAATCGGCCCCAGCATTTT
TRBJ2-5	-	TRBV7-2	many	CASSPYPQGTQETQYF	TGTGCCAGCAGCCCTTATCCACAGGGTACCCAAGAGACCCAGTACTTC
TRBJ2-7	TRBD2	TRBV2	-	CASGDRGTSGENYEQYF	TGTGCCAGCGGGGACAGGGGGACTAGCGGGGAGAACTACGAGCAGTACTTC
TRBJ1-1	-	TRBV7-2	-	CASSLVKGWVTEAFF	TGTGCCAGCAGCTTAGTTAAGGGTTGGGTCACTGAAGCTTTCTTT
TRBJ2-5	-	TRBV7-3	many	CASSLNSGYETQYF	TGTGCCAGCAGCCTTAATAGCGGTTATGAGACCCAGTACTTC
TRBJ1-1	-	TRBV20-1	-	CSAREERVIAFF	TGCAGTGCTAGAGAAGAAAGGGTCATAGCTTTCTTT
TRBJ1-1	TRBD1	TRBV6-6	many	CASSHTLTGANTEAFF	TGTGCCAGCAGCCATACCCTGACAGGGGCAAACACTGAAGCTTTCTTT
TRBJ1-1	-	TRBV5-1	-	CASSKTGPNSEAFF	TGTGCCAGTAGCAAAACCGGGCCGAACTCTGAAGCTTTCTTT
TRBJ1-5	-	TRBV7-2	-	CASSLARPQHF	TGTGCCAGCAGCTTAGCTAGGCCCCAGCATTTT
TRBJ2-5	TRBD2	TRBV20-1	many	CSATGLAQETQYF	TGCAGTGCGACAGGACTAGCGCAAGAGACCCAGTACTTC
TRBJ1-2	-	TRBV9	-	CASSVHSEGMNGYTF	TGTGCCAGCAGCGTACACTCGGAGGGTATGAATGGCTACACCTTC
TRBJ2-1	-	TRBV25-1	-	CASRRVSAGANEQFF	TGTGCCAGCAGAAGAGTGTCGGCTGGGGCTAATGAGCAGTTCTTC
TRBJ2-3	-	TRBV20-1	-	CSARVVGQYF	TGCAGTGCTAGAGTGGTAGGGCAGTATTTT
TRBJ1-2	-	TRBV24-1	few	CATSDGQTNYGYTF	TGTGCCACCAGTGATGGACAGACTAACTATGGCTACACCTTC
TRBJ2-7	TRBD1	TRBV10-3	few	CAISDSGTGVSYEQYF	TGTGCCATCAGTGACTCCGGGACAGGGGTCTCCTACGAGCAGTACTTC
TRBJ1-2	TRBD1	TRBV20-1	-	CSAGDRVGGYTF	TGCAGTGCAGGGGACAGGGTGGGTGGCTACACCTTC
TRBJ2-5	TRBD2	TRBV5-1	-	CASSLAAGGQVTQYF	TGCGCCAGCAGCTTGGCCGCGGGGGGCCAAGTGACCCAGTACTTC
TRBJ1-2	-	TRBV5-8	-	CASSLSAQTFYGYTF	TGTGCCAGCAGCTTGTCGGCCCAAACCTTCTATGGCTACACCTTC
TRBJ2-2	TRBD2	TRBV2	-	CASSKLGTSGNTGELFF	TGTGCCAGCAGCAAGTTGGGGACTAGCGGTAACACCGGGGAGCTGTTTTTT
TRBJ1-1	-	TRBV6-5	-	CASSQNSAEAFF	TGTGCCAGCAGCCAAAATAGCGCTGAAGCTTTCTTT
TRBJ1-5	-	TRBV7-6	-	CASSLRAGPDQPQHF	TGTGCCAGCAGCTTAAGGGCAGGGCCAGATCAGCCCCAGCATTTT
TRBJ1-2	-	TRBV7-9	few	CASSLGVGYGYTF	TGTGCCAGCAGCTTGGGCGTGGGCTATGGCTACACCTTC
TRBJ2-1	TRBD2	TRBV4-3	-	CASRQGTSGGAGDEQFF	TGCGCCAGCAGGCAAGGGACTAGCGGGGGGGCCGGGGATGAGCAGTTCTTC
TRBJ2-7	-	TRBV18	-	CASSREMAYEQYF	TGTGCCAGCTCCAGGGAGATGGCTTACGAGCAGTACTTC
TRBJ2-2	-	TRBV10-1	-	CASSAVSNTGGLFF	TGCGCCAGCAGTGCCGTATCGAACACCGGGGGGCTGTTTTTT
TRBJ1-1	-	TRBV5-1	-	CASREDGEAFF	TGCGCCAGCAGAGAGGATGGTGAAGCTTTCTTT
TRBJ2-1	TRBD2	TRBV19	-	CASSIWAGANNEQFF	TGTGCCAGTAGTATATGGGCGGGAGCGAACAATGAGCAGTTCTTC
TRBJ2-2	-	TRBV14	-	CASSQDWGALGELFF	TGTGCCAGCAGCCAAGATTGGGGGGCTCTCGGGGAGCTGTTTTTT
TRBJ1-2	-	TRBV2	-	CASSAGTSNYGYTF	TGTGCCAGCAGTGCCGGGACGTCTAACTATGGCTACACCTTC
TRBJ2-7	-	TRBV7-8	-	CASSRQQAGGSYEQYF	TGTGCCAGCAGCCGGCAACAGGCTGGTGGATCCTACGAGCAGTACTTC